These 20 T cell receptor beta chains came from one sample sequenced in a study of OX40 agonist ivuxolimab in advanced cancers. Libraries were prepared by immunoSEQ multiplex PCR; TCRdb keeps only in-frame clonotypes and omits some of them. The sample records about 69,000 clones, 90% being singletons. Sequencing was performed on CD4+ or CD8+ T cells sorted from blood, taken in a trial of the OX40 agonist ivuxolimab. These receptors all come from an adult with an advanced solid tumor such as melanoma, head and neck, liver or kidney cancer.

V gene TRBV15 combines with J gene TRBJ1-4, with TRBD1 as a possible D gene (5 bases). The V gene lost 0 bases and the J gene lost 4 bases, with 12 bases spanning the gap. CDR3 length equals 16 residues. From germline, CDR1 is LNHNV and CDR2 YYDKDF (reference sequence). CDR3 in amino acids: CATSREQGGLNEKLFF. The CDR3 region has the DNA TGTGCCACCAGCAGAGAGCAGGGCGGACTTAATGAAAAACTGTTTTTT.

V and J are TRBV30 and TRBJ2-4; D call uncertain. The CDR3 is 13 amino acids. Between the trimmed V and J ends, which lost 2 bases and 1 base, there was a span of 6 bases. Germline assignment: CDR1 GTSNPN and CDR2 SVGIG (reference sequence). This chain's CDR3 is CAWSPGAKNIQYF. In nucleotides, the CDR3 is TGTGCCTGGAGTCCCGGGGCCAAAAACATTCAGTACTTC. The full variable domain, with the rest looked up from reference TRBV30 and TRBJ2-4, is SQTIHQWPATLVQPVGSPLSLECTVEGTSNPNLYWYRQAAGRGLQLLFYSVGIGQISSEVPQNLSASRPQDRQFILSSKKLLLSDSGFYLCAWSPGAKNIQYFGAGTRLSVL.

This chain joins TRBV27 and TRBJ2-3; D call uncertain. From germline, CDR1 is MNHEY and CDR2 SMNVEV (reference sequence). This CDR3 is built from 13 residues. V was trimmed by 5 bases and J by 2 bases, leaving 8 bases between them. The CDR3 coding sequence is TGTGCCAGCAGTGGGCAGTTCACAGATACGCAGTATTTT. This sequence encodes CASSGQFTDTQYF.

The chain is built from TRBV11-1 and TRBJ2-1, with D unclear. V shed 5 bases and J shed 9 bases, with 14 bases lying between them. CDR1 is SGHAT, CDR2 FQDESV, per germline (reference sequence). This CDR3 has 13 residues. CDR3 amino acids: CASSPDPMGEQFF. CDR3 DNA sequence: TGTGCCAGCAGCCCGGACCCGATGGGTGAGCAGTTCTTC.

The chain carries TRBV30 and TRBJ1-1; D is unclear. V lost 0 bases to trimming and J lost 1 base, with 9 bases between them. The CDR3 runs 14 residues. Germline lookup yields CDR1 GTSNPN and CDR2 SVGIG (reference sequence). The CDR3 bases are TGTGCCTGGAGTGTTATACAGCGGAACACTGAAGCTTTCTTT. This sequence encodes CAWSVIQRNTEAFF.

The chain couples TRBV30 to TRBJ1-4, with TRBD1 matching 10 bases. CDR1 GTSNPN and CDR2 SVGIG come from the germline V gene (reference sequence). The CDR3 length is 14 residues. The J segment lost 4 bases and the V segment lost 3 bases, leaving 2 bases of the junction unmatched. CDR3 sequence reads: CAWSRDRGNEKLFF. DNA of the CDR3: TGTGCCTGGAGCCGGGACAGGGGTAATGAAAAACTGTTTTTT.

This clone has just one count. The rearrangement uses TRBV5-5 and TRBJ2-7; possible D gene TRBD2, 6 bases. Trimming cost V 0 bases and J 3 bases, with 13 bases left between them. Germline values: CDR1 SGHKS, CDR2 YYEKEE (reference sequence). This CDR3 contains 15 residues. In nucleotides, the CDR3 is TGTGCCAGCAGCTTGGCTGGGAGGTCTATCTACGAGCAGTACTTC. It codes for CASSLAGRSIYEQYF. Together with reference TRBV5-5 and TRBJ2-7, the CDR3 gives the full variable domain: DAGVTQSPTHLIKTRGQQVTLRCSPISGHKSVSWYQQVLGQGPQFIFQYYEKEERGRGNFPDRFSARQFPNYSSELNVNALLLGDSALYLCASSLAGRSIYEQYFGPGTRLTVT.

V and J are TRBV18 and TRBJ2-2; D is perhaps TRBD1 or TRBD2 (5 bases each). This CDR3 comprises 13 residues. From germline, CDR1 is KGHSH and CDR2 LQKENI. The V gene lost 5 bases and the J gene lost 4 bases, with 8 bases spanning the gap. The DNA of the CDR3 is TGTGCCAGCTCATCGGGGACCACCGGGGAGCTGTTTTTT. Amino acid sequence: CASSSGTTGELFF.

The J gene is TRBJ1-2, the V gene TRBV6-6, with a tentative D call TRBD1 (5 bases). There are 15 residues in the CDR3. With 2 bases removed from V and 4 bases from J, the gap between germline ends came to 14 bases. Germline CDR1 is MNHNY and CDR2 is SVGAGI (reference sequence). The CDR3 reads CASSYIGGVSYGYTF. DNA of the CDR3: TGTGCCAGCAGTTACATTGGGGGAGTAAGCTATGGCTACACCTTC.

V gene TRBV7-9 combines with J gene TRBJ2-7, with TRBD1 as a possible D gene (7 bases). The CDR3 is 15 residues long. V lost 8 bases, J lost 5 bases, and 22 bases lay in between. Germline V CDR1 and CDR2: SEHNR, FQNEAQ (reference sequence). The CDR3 sequence is CASQRGLASIHEQYF. DNA of the CDR3: TGTGCCAGCCAAAGGGGGCTAGCGTCCATCCACGAGCAGTACTTC.

DNA of the CDR3: TGCGCCAGCAGCCAAGTTTCAGGAAACACCGGGGAGCTGTTTTTT. It translates to CASSQVSGNTGELFF. V usage is TRBV4-1 and J usage is TRBJ2-2, with D unresolved. The CDR3 has 15 amino acids. The germline CDR1 and CDR2 sequences are MGHRA and YSYEKL. V was shortened by 1 base and J by 2 bases, with 8 bases between the two germline ends.

This clone was seen once. CDR3 sequence: CASSPQATSGGLVTQYF. CDR3 nucleotide sequence: TGCGCCAGCAGCCCTCAAGCTACTAGCGGTGGTTTGGTGACCCAGTACTTC. The J gene is TRBJ2-5, the V gene TRBV4-1, with 8 bases fitting TRBD2. CDR1 MGHRA and CDR2 YSYEKL come from the germline V gene. V shed 4 bases, J shed 7 bases, and the junction held 17 bases outside the gene matches. The CDR3 length is 17 residues.

This chain joins TRBV11-3 and TRBJ2-3, with 7 nucleotides matching TRBD2. The V gene's germline CDR1 is SGHNT and CDR2 YENEEA. The CDR3 length is 14 residues. After removal of 3 bases from V and 4 bases from J, the junction contained 4 bases not matched to a gene. CDR3 sequence reads: CASSFGGEADTQYF. CDR3 nucleotide sequence: TGTGCCAGCAGCTTTGGGGGGGAGGCAGATACGCAGTATTTT.

The chain has TRBV18 and TRBJ2-5; no definite D call. There are 11 residues in the CDR3. Germline V gene sequence: CDR1 KGHSH, CDR2 LQKENI. V shed 8 bases and J shed 4 bases, with 8 bases lying between them. CDR3 in DNA: TGTGCCAGCCCACGAGGAGAGACCCAGTACTTC. Protein product: CASPRGETQYF.

This clone appeared a single time. This chain uses TRBV7-9 with TRBJ2-3; weak D call: TRBD2 (6 bases). Germline values: CDR1 SEHNR, CDR2 FQNEAQ (reference sequence). V was pared by 1 base and J by 9 bases, with 8 bases between. The CDR3 runs to 12 residues. The CDR3 is CASSLVGGTQYF. CDR3 DNA sequence: TGTGCCAGCAGCTTAGTGGGAGGAACGCAGTATTTT.

This clone was seen a handful of times. V and J are TRBV5-1 and TRBJ2-7; D is possibly TRBD1 (5 bases). Germline-derived CDR1 and CDR2 are SGHRS and YFSETQ. The CDR3 spans 17 residues. The ends were cut back, 0 bases at V and 0 bases at J, with 16 bases in the middle. The CDR3 nucleotides are TGCGCCAGCAGCTTGGCTTTTCCCCAGGGCCACTCCTACGAGCAGTACTTC. The encoded protein is CASSLAFPQGHSYEQYF. Variable domain in full (rest from reference TRBV5-1 and TRBJ2-7): KAGVTQTPRYLIKTRGQQVTLSCSPISGHRSVSWYQQTPGQGLQFLFEYFSETQRNKGNFPGRFSGRQFSNSRSEMNVSTLELGDSALYLCASSLAFPQGHSYEQYFGPGTRLTVT.

V and J are TRBV19 and TRBJ2-7, with 13 bases aligning to TRBD2. The germline gives CDR1 LNHDA, CDR2 SQIVND (reference sequence). The CDR3 runs to 15 residues. J was trimmed by 6 bases and V by 0 bases; bases with no gene match: 2. CDR3 residues: CASSIDRTSGSEQYF. The CDR3 DNA follows: TGTGCCAGTAGTATAGATCGGACTAGCGGGAGCGAGCAGTACTTC.

The DNA of the CDR3 is TGTGCCAGTATACGGAAGGGAGATAGCAATCAGCCCCAGCATTTT. Its translation is CASIRKGDSNQPQHF. This chain joins TRBV19 and TRBJ1-5, with D unresolved. Germline V lookup: CDR1 LNHDA, CDR2 SQIVND (reference sequence). The CDR3 extends over 15 amino acids. Deletions cut 7 bases from V and 0 bases from J, with 13 bases between. Full variable domain (remainder filled in from reference TRBV19 and TRBJ1-5): DGGITQSPKYLFRKEGQNVTLSCEQNLNHDAMYWYRQDPGQGLRLIYYSQIVNDFQKGDIAEGYSVSREKKESFPLTVTSAQKNPTAFYLCASIRKGDSNQPQHFGDGTRLSIL.

The V gene is TRBV4-2, the J gene TRBJ2-7; 8 bases align to TRBD2. The germline gives CDR1 LGHNA, CDR2 YNFKEQ. The CDR3 is 15 amino acids. J gave up 6 bases and V 1 base, and 8 bases lay outside the gene matches. Written as DNA, the CDR3 is TGTGCCAGCAGCCAAGCGGGACTAGGAGCTGGCGAGCAGTACTTC. It yields the protein CASSQAGLGAGEQYF.

The genes are TRBV5-1 and TRBJ2-2; 9 bases map to TRBD1. CDR1 and CDR2 (germline): SGHRS, YFSETQ. The CDR3 contains 19 residues. V shed 4 bases and J 4 bases; nucleotides not matched to a gene: 17. In DNA form, the CDR3 reads TGCGCCAGCAGCCACCAACGAACTACAGGGGGCGCAGGCACCGGGGAGCTGTTTTTT. Its translation: CASSHQRTTGGAGTGELFF.